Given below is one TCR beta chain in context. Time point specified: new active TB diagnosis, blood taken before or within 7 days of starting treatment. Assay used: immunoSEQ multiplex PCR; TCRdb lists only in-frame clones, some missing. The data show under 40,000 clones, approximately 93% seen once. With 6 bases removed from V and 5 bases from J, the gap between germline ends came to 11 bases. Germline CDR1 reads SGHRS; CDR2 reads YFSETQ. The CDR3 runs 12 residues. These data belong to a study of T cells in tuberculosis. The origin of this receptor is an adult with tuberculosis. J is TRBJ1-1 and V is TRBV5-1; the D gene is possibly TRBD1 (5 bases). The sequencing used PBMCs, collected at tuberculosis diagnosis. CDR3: CASTGGETEAFF. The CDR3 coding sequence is TGCGCCAGCACGGGGGGAGAAACTGAAGCTTTCTTT.